This T cell receptor (beta chain) was found in a study of blood T cells in healthy people across ages. From germline, CDR1 is MNHNS and CDR2 SASEGT. The CDR3 loop spans 13 amino acids. The J segment lost 4 bases and the V segment lost 6 bases, leaving 5 bases of the junction unmatched. A sample-barcoded 5' primer and a J-beta primer mix were used in a second PCR of roughly 6 to 11 cycles. TCRdb re-derived calls from the 5' RACE reads in MiXCR, one entry per CDR3 protein. This table has more than 1,400,000 distinct CDR3 sequences, 40% to 50% appearing once. Sequencing used blood. The source is a woman aged 18-29 years in good health. This chain joins TRBV6-1 and TRBJ1-2; the match to TRBD1 covers 7 bases. CDR3 region: CASRVNRGYGYTF. CDR3 nucleotides: TGTGCCAGCAGGGTCAACAGGGGCTATGGCTACACCTTC.